These 31 T cell receptor beta chains came from one sample sequenced in a study of T cells in Graves' hyperthyroidism and ophthalmopathy (dated 2019 in TCRdb). Library method: multiplex PCR. TCRdb lists the instrument as Illumina HiSeq 2000. The TCR beta CDR3 regions were amplified from RNA transcripts. The first round of RT-PCR for the TCR CDR3 was performed with the HTBI primer set and the Qiagen OneStep RT-PCR kit. Using fastp trimming at Q25 and MiXCR clonotype assembly, TCRdb reanalyzed the public sequencing data and kept in-frame beta chains. Under each unique CDR3 protein, matching rows form one entry showing the most common genes and DNA. The sample includes some 740,000 distinct CDR3 sequences, with around 15% observed a single time. 9.5% to 13% of the sample is held by the ten biggest clonotypes. Material for sequencing was blood. The source of these receptors is a woman in her late teens or twenties with Graves' hyperthyroidism.

This clonotype was found many times. V and J are TRBV13 and TRBJ2-7, with 11 bases aligning to TRBD2. V dropped 2 bases and J dropped 3; count of bases not matched to a gene: 12. CDR1 and CDR2 from the germline V gene are PRHDT and FYEKMQ (reference sequence). The length of the CDR3 is 18 residues. The CDR3 coding sequence is TGTGCCAGCAGCTTAACGTCTAGCGGGAGGAGGGGTGACTACGAGCAGTACTTC. Protein product: CASSLTSSGRRGDYEQYF.

This clonotype was picked up a small number of times. The J gene is TRBJ1-1, the V gene TRBV5-1, with a tentative D call TRBD1 (5 bases). With 0 bases removed from V and 0 bases from J, the gap between germline ends came to 12 bases. Looked up from germline, CDR1 is SGHRS and CDR2 is YFSETQ. The CDR3 length is 16 residues. The CDR3 loop reads CASSLGEGNLNTEAFF. In nucleotides, the CDR3 is TGCGCCAGCAGCTTGGGGGAGGGGAATTTGAACACTGAAGCTTTCTTT. The whole variable domain, filled in from reference TRBV5-1 and TRBJ1-1, reads KAGVTQTPRYLIKTRGQQVTLSCSPISGHRSVSWYQQTPGQGLQFLFEYFSETQRNKGNFPGRFSGRQFSNSRSEMNVSTLELGDSALYLCASSLGEGNLNTEAFFGQGTRLTVV.

This chain uses TRBV19 with TRBJ2-1; 8 bases are shared with TRBD1. Germline V lookup: CDR1 LNHDA, CDR2 SQIVND (reference sequence). The CDR3 consists of 20 residues. V dropped 0 bases and J dropped 1; count of bases not matched to a gene: 14. CDR3: CASSIDEDRADLGSYNEQFF. In DNA, the CDR3 is TGTGCCAGTAGTATAGATGAGGACAGGGCCGATTTAGGATCCTACAATGAGCAGTTCTTC.

The J gene is TRBJ2-1, the V gene TRBV7-9; TRBD2 agrees at 8 bases. The CDR3 runs 18 residues. From germline, CDR1 is SEHNR and CDR2 FQNEAQ (reference sequence). The ends lost 0 bases at V and 0 bases at J; junction bases unmatched: 7. CDR3 sequence reads: CASSLAPSGQHSYNEQFF. The CDR3, as DNA: TGTGCCAGCAGCTTAGCCCCTAGCGGGCAACACTCCTACAATGAGCAGTTCTTC.

This clonotype was recorded many times. V is TRBV28 and J is TRBJ2-5; 9 bases agree with TRBD1. With V trimmed by 6 bases and J by 5 bases, 10 bases remained unmatched. Germline V gene data show CDR1 as MDHEN and CDR2 as SYDVKM. The CDR3 spans 15 residues. CDR3: CASSRTGAGRETQYF. The CDR3 bases are TGTGCCAGCAGCAGGACAGGGGCGGGGCGGGAGACCCAGTACTTC.

In its sample, this clonotype was seen a few times. This chain uses TRBV10-1 with TRBJ2-1; TRBD2 agrees at 10 bases. V dropped 2 bases and J dropped 0; count of bases not matched to a gene: 7. The CDR3 loop spans 18 amino acids. CDR1 and CDR2 (germline): WNHNN, SYGVQD (reference sequence). The CDR3 loop reads CASSESTSGKSSYNEQFF. CDR3 nucleotides: TGCGCCAGCAGTGAGAGTACTAGCGGGAAGAGCTCCTACAATGAGCAGTTCTTC.

This clonotype was counted at least ten times. This sequence joins TRBV7-3 and TRBJ2-1, with D tentatively TRBD2 (6 bases). V shed 1 base and J shed 4 bases, with 11 bases lying between them. CDR3 length equals 15 residues. The germline gives CDR1 SGHTA, CDR2 FQGTGA. CDR3 sequence: CASSLMASAYNEQFF. The CDR3 DNA is TGTGCCAGCAGCTTAATGGCTAGCGCGTACAATGAGCAGTTCTTC.

This clonotype came up many times. The rearrangement uses TRBV10-3 and TRBJ1-2; 7 bases agree with TRBD1. The CDR3 length is 17 residues. Per germline, CDR1 ENHRY and CDR2 SYGVKD. Unmatched junction bases numbered 18, after V lost 4 bases and J lost 7 bases. CDR3 coding DNA: TGTGCCATCAGTGGAACCTGGGACAGCTTTTTCGAGGGTGGCTACACCTTC. Translation: CAISGTWDSFFEGGYTF.

The sample holds many counts of this clonotype. The chain couples TRBV4-1 to TRBJ2-7, with no clear D. Trimming removed 1 base at V and 4 bases at J, with 11 bases between. In germline, CDR1 is MGHRA, CDR2 YSYEKL. The CDR3 contains 14 residues. The CDR3 reads CASSQVSTNYEQYF. The CDR3 DNA follows: TGCGCCAGCAGCCAAGTCTCCACCAATTACGAGCAGTACTTC.

This clonotype appeared a few times. This clone may be a read error of a much larger clone one base away. The V call is TRBV5-1, the J call TRBJ1-1; D unclear. There are 13 residues in the CDR3. The germline gives CDR1 SGHRS, CDR2 YFSETQ. The CDR3 reads CASSLQFAAETFF. The CDR3 DNA reads TGCGCCAGCAGCTTGCAGTTTGCAGCTGAAACTTTCTTT.

V gene TRBV7-2 combines with J gene TRBJ2-6, with TRBD2 matching 7 bases. V was clipped by 1 base and J by 2 bases; unmatched bases: 11. Germline V gives CDR1 SGHTA, CDR2 FQGNSA. CDR3 length: 19 residues. For the CDR3, the DNA is TGTGCCAGCAGCTTAGACCCCCCGGGAGGCACCCCTGGGGCCAACGTCCTGACTTTC. It translates to CASSLDPPGGTPGANVLTF.

This clonotype was seen many times. This chain uses TRBV5-5 with TRBJ2-7; TRBD2 aligns across 12 bases. The CDR3 totals 15 residues. Germline CDR1 and CDR2: SGHKS and YYEKEE (reference sequence). Losses at the gene ends were 3 bases for V and 0 bases for J; bases not matched to a gene: 1. The CDR3 sequence is CASSWTSGTSYEQYF. The CDR3 region has the DNA TGTGCCAGCAGCTGGACTAGCGGGACCTCCTACGAGCAGTACTTC.

This clonotype was found many times. V usage is TRBV20-1 and J usage is TRBJ2-3, with D perhaps TRBD1 or TRBD2 (6 bases each). CDR3 length: 14 amino acids. In germline, CDR1 is DFQATT, CDR2 SNEGSKA (reference sequence). Trimming pared 0 bases from V and 2 bases from J, leaving 9 bases between. In DNA, the CDR3 is TGCAGTGCTAGAGAGGGGGGCACCACAGATACGCAGTATTTT. Protein sequence: CSAREGGTTDTQYF.

The chain links TRBV7-9 to TRBJ2-1, with D perhaps matching TRBD1 or TRBD2 (5 bases each). Germline V gives CDR1 SEHNR, CDR2 FQNEAQ (reference sequence). V was clipped by 5 bases and J by 1 base, with 15 bases between them. This CDR3 has 16 residues. CDR3 nucleotides: TGTGCCAGCAGCCCGGGAAGGGGCTGGTCCTACAATGAGCAGTTCTTC. Protein: CASSPGRGWSYNEQFF.

The rearrangement uses TRBV28 and TRBJ2-2; no clear D. This CDR3 has 13 amino acids. Germline lookup yields CDR1 MDHEN and CDR2 SYDVKM. Trimming shortened V by 11 bases and J by 6 bases, and 16 bases separated the two germline ends. The CDR3 DNA is TGTGCCGAATCCGGGCCACGGCCCGGGGAGCTGTTTTTT. As protein: CAESGPRPGELFF.

This clonotype was recorded at least ten times. J is TRBJ2-7 and V is TRBV24-1, with 8 bases identical to TRBD1. After removal of 9 bases from V and 5 bases from J, the junction contained 8 bases not matched to a gene. CDR1 and CDR2 (germline): KGHDR, SFDVKD. The CDR3 covers 13 residues. CDR3 protein: CATQDRARDEQYF. DNA of the CDR3: TGTGCCACCCAGGACAGGGCGAGGGACGAGCAGTACTTC.

This chain joins TRBV11-1 and TRBJ2-7; 7 nucleotides line up with TRBD2. The germline V gene has CDR1 SGHAT and CDR2 FQDESV (reference sequence). The CDR3 covers 17 residues. V shed 3 bases and J 3 bases; nucleotides not matched to a gene: 14. The CDR3: CASSLVSGRAGVYEQYF. CDR3 DNA: TGTGCCAGCAGCTTGGTATCGGGAAGGGCGGGAGTCTACGAGCAGTACTTC.

This clonotype was recorded at least ten times. The J gene is TRBJ2-7, the V gene TRBV30; no firm D call. The germline V gene has CDR1 GTSNPN and CDR2 SVGIG (reference sequence). V was clipped by 4 bases and J by 0 bases, with 10 bases between them. CDR3 length: 13 residues. The DNA for the CDR3 is TGTGCCTGGATAGACGGCCGCTCCTACGAGCAGTACTTC. Amino acids: CAWIDGRSYEQYF.

This chain uses TRBV6-2 or TRBV6-3 with TRBJ2-4; D is possibly TRBD1 (5 bases). Germline assignment: CDR1 MNHEY and CDR2 SVGEGT. V gave up 0 bases and J gave up 2 bases, with 8 bases separating them. The CDR3 runs to 15 residues. In nucleotides, the CDR3 is TGTGCCAGCAGTTACTCGGCAGGGTCCAAAAACATTCAGTACTTC. Amino acids: CASSYSAGSKNIQYF.

This chain links TRBV20-1 with TRBJ2-3; TRBD2 is a possible D gene (7 bases). Trimming left V 0 bases short and J 0 bases short, with 10 bases between. The V gene's germline CDR1 is DFQATT and CDR2 SNEGSKA (reference sequence). The CDR3 extends over 15 amino acids. The CDR3 DNA follows: TGCAGTGCTAGAGACTGGGGGGGCAGCACAGATACGCAGTATTTT. This encodes CSARDWGGSTDTQYF.

This clonotype was observed many times. This chain uses TRBV10-3 with TRBJ2-7; D unclear. The CDR3 is 14 amino acids. Per the germline V gene, CDR1 is ENHRY and CDR2 is SYGVKD. V lost 3 bases and J lost 0, with 9 bases in between. CDR3 sequence reads: CAISEIGRSYEQYF. The DNA of the CDR3 is TGTGCCATCAGTGAAATCGGTCGCTCCTACGAGCAGTACTTC.

This clonotype was found many times. The chain carries TRBV28 and TRBJ2-7, with a possible D match to TRBD1 (6 bases). The CDR3 length is 16 residues. Trimming cost V 3 bases and J 0 bases, with 15 bases left between them. Per germline, CDR1 MDHEN and CDR2 SYDVKM. The chain's CDR3 is CASSFPGAVSSYEQYF. The CDR3 DNA sequence: TGTGCCAGCAGTTTCCCAGGGGCTGTATCCTCCTACGAGCAGTACTTC.

Points on this clonotype: A single base separates this from a much larger clone, so it may be a read error. This rearrangement joins TRBV5-1 to TRBJ1-1; 7 bases match TRBD1. In germline, CDR1 is SGHRS, CDR2 YFSETQ. The CDR3 totals 15 residues. The CDR3 loop reads CASSLWTGGNAEAFF. CDR3 sequence (DNA): TGCGCCAGCAGCTTATGGACAGGCGGGAACGCTGAAGCTTTCTTT. The entire variable domain, with the rest obtained from reference TRBV5-1 and TRBJ1-1, is as follows: KAGVTQTPRYLIKTRGQQVTLSCSPISGHRSVSWYQQTPGQGLQFLFEYFSETQRNKGNFPGRFSGRQFSNSRSEMNVSTLELGDSALYLCASSLWTGGNAEAFFGQGTRLTVV.

In this sample, this clonotype turned up many times. The rearrangement uses TRBV7-2 and TRBJ2-5, with 10 nucleotides matching TRBD2. Unmatched junction bases numbered 7, after V lost 4 bases and J lost 2 bases. The length of the CDR3 is 16 residues. Germline V CDR1 and CDR2: SGHTA, FQGNSA. The CDR3 sequence: CASSSAGAGGQETQYF. The CDR3 bases are TGTGCCAGCAGCTCCGCAGGAGCGGGAGGGCAAGAGACCCAGTACTTC.

This chain uses TRBV6-1 with TRBJ2-1, with 12 bases matching TRBD1. This CDR3 contains 18 residues. CDR1 is MNHNS and CDR2 is SASEGT in the germline V gene. V shed 3 bases, J shed 6 bases, and the junction held 12 bases outside the gene matches. The CDR3 reads CASSDPGQGAIVGNEQFF. CDR3 bases: TGTGCCAGCAGTGACCCGGGACAGGGGGCCATAGTGGGCAATGAGCAGTTCTTC.

This clonotype was found a few times. This chain uses TRBV25-1 with TRBJ2-3; D gene uncertain. V lost 5 bases and J 3 bases, leaving 9 bases between the germline ends. The CDR3 covers 13 residues. Per germline, CDR1 MGHDK and CDR2 SYGVNS. The DNA for the CDR3 is TGTGCCAGCAGTCATAGTTTGACAGATACGCAGTATTTT. Protein: CASSHSLTDTQYF.

The chain joins TRBV12-3 or TRBV12-4 to TRBJ2-2; 13 bases align to TRBD2. This CDR3 contains 18 residues. Trimming removed 2 bases from V and 2 bases from J; junction bases left unmatched: 5. CDR3 residues: CASSLSTSGRANTGELFF. DNA for the CDR3: TGTGCCAGCAGTTTAAGCACTAGCGGGAGGGCCAACACCGGGGAGCTGTTTTTT.

The sample holds one count of this clonotype. This chain joins TRBV7-2 and TRBJ2-2, with TRBD2 identical over 8 bases. J gave up 3 bases and V 5 bases, and 5 bases lay outside the gene matches. The CDR3 has 15 amino acids. Germline V CDR1 and CDR2: SGHTA, FQGNSA. The CDR3 spells CASSDGTSYTGELFF. The CDR3 region has the DNA TGTGCCAGCAGCGACGGGACTAGTTACACCGGGGAGCTGTTTTTT.

The rearrangement uses TRBV20-1 and TRBJ2-7, with 8 positions matching TRBD2. Trimming cost V 3 bases and J 5 bases; bases outside gene matches: 6. Looked up from germline, CDR1 is DFQATT and CDR2 is SNEGSKA (reference sequence). This CDR3 comprises 13 residues. The CDR3 DNA is TGCAGTGCTAGGGGGATAGCGGGGCACGAGCAGTACTTC. Protein product: CSARGIAGHEQYF.

Many counts were recorded for this clonotype. This rearrangement joins TRBV6-2 or TRBV6-3 to TRBJ2-7, with D possibly matching TRBD2 (6 bases). The length of the CDR3 is 16 residues. The V gene's germline CDR1 is MNHEY and CDR2 SVGEGT. The V end was cut by 4 bases, the J end by 4 bases, with 20 bases between. The DNA of the CDR3 is TGTGCCAGCAGTTTTTCCCTGAGAGGGAGGAGATACGAGCAGTACTTC. This sequence encodes CASSFSLRGRRYEQYF.

The table lists this clonotype with many counts. This rearrangement joins TRBV12-3 or TRBV12-4 to TRBJ2-1, with D tentatively TRBD2 (5 bases). This CDR3 is 11 amino acids long. Between the trimmed V and J ends, which lost 7 bases and 10 bases, there was a span of 11 bases. The CDR3 here is CASKIRGEQFF. CDR3 sequence (DNA): TGTGCCAGCAAAATACGAGGGGAGCAGTTCTTC.